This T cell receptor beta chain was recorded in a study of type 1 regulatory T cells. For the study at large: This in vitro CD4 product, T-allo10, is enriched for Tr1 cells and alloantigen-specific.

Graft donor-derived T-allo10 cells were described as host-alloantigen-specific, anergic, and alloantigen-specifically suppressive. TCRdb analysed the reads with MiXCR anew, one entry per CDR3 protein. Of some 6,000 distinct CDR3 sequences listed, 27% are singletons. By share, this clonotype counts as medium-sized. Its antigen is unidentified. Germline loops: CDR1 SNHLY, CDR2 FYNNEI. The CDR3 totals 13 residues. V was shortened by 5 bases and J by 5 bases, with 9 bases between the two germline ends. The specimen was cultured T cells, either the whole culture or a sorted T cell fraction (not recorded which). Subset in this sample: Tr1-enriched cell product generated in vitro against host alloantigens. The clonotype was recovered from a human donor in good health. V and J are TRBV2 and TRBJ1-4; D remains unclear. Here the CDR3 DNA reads TGTGCCAGCAGTCTAGGGATGAATGAAAAACTGTTTTTT. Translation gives CASSLGMNEKLFF.